Here is one TCR beta chain with its context. The primer mix had 60 Vbeta and 13 Jbeta primers. Sequenced by immunoSEQ multiplex PCR; TCRdb stores in-frame clones only, minus some. The top ten clones hold about 4.3% of a sample with approximately 100,000 clones, around 85% of them seen once. The sample belongs to a study of cytomegalovirus exposure and HLA in healthy donors. Germline CDR1 and CDR2: MNHEY and SVGAGI. This CDR3 spans 15 amino acids. V was cut by 6 bases and J by 0 bases, with 13 bases left in between. This sequence originates from a man younger than 40 in good health and CMV-seronegative. Material: PBMCs. This rearrangement joins TRBV6-5 to TRBJ2-3; D is uncertain. CDR3 loop: CASSRDITSTDTQYF. In DNA form, the CDR3 reads TGTGCCAGCAGCCGTGACATAACTAGCACAGATACGCAGTATTTT.